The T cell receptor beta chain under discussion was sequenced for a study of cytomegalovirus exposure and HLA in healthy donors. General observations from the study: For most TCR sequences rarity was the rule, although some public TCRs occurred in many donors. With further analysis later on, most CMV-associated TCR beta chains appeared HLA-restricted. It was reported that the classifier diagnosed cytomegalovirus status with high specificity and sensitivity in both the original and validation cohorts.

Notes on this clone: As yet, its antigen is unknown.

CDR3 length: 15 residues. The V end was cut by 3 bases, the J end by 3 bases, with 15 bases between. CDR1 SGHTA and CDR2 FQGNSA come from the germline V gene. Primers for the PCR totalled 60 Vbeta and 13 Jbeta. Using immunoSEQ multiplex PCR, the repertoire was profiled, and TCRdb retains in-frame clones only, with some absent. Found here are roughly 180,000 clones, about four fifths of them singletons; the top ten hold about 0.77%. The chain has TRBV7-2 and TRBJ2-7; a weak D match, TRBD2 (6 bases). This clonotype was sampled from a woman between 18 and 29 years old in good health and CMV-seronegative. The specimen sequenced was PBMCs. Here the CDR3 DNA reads TGTGCCAGCAGCTTGAGACCGGGACTGAGCTACGAGCAGTACTTC. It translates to CASSLRPGLSYEQYF.